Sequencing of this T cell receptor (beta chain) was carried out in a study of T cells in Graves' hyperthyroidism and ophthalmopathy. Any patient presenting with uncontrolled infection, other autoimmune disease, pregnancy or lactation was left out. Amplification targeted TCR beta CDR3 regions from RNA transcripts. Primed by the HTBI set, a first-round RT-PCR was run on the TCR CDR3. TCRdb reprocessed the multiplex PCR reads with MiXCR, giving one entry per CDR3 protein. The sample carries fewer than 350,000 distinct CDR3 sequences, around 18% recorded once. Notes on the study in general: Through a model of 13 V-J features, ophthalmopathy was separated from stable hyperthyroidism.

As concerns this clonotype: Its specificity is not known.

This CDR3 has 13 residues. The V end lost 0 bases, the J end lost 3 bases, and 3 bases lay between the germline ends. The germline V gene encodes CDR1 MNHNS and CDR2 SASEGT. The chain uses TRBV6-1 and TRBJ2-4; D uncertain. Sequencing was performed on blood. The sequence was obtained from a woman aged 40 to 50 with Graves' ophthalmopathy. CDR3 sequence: CASSEAGKNIQYF. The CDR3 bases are TGTGCCAGCAGTGAAGCTGGCAAAAACATTCAGTACTTC.